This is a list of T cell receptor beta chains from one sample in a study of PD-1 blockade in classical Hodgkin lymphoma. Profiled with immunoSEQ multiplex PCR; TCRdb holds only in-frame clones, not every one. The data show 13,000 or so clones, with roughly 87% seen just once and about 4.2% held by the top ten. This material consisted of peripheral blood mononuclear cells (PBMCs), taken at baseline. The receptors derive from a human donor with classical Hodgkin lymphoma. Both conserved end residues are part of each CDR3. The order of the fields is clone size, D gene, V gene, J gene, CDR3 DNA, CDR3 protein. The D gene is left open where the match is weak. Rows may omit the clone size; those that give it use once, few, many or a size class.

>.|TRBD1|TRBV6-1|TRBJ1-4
TGTGCCAGCAGTTCAGACAGGGGGTTAGGAAAACTGTTTTTT
CASSSDRGLGKLFF
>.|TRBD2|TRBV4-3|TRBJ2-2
TGCGCCAGCAGCCAGAAGACTAGCGGGGGATACACCGGGGAGCTGTTTTTT
CASSQKTSGGYTGELFF
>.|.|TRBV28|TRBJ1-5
TGTGCCAGCAATAGGGGGGGGGTCGATAGCAATCAGCCCCAGCATTTT
CASNRGGVDSNQPQHF
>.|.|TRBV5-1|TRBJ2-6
TGCGCCAGCAGCGACGGACAGAGCTCTGGGGCCAACGTCCTAACTTTC
CASSDGQSSGANVLTF
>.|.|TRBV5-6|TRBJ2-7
TGTGCCAGCACCTGGGGACCGATAGACTACGAGCAGTACTTC
CASTWGPIDYEQYF
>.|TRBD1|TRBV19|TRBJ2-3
TGTGCCAGTAGTAAAAGGGACAGGGATTCAGATACGCAGTATTTT
CASSKRDRDSDTQYF
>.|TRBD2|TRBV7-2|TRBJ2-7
TGTGCCAGCAGCCTCTGGACTAGCGGTTCCTACGAGCAGTACTTC
CASSLWTSGSYEQYF
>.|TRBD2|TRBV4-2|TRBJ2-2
TGTGCCAGCAAGCTAGCGGGGGAAACCGGGGAGCTGTTTTTT
CASKLAGETGELFF
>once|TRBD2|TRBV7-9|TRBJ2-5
TGTGCCAGCAGCTGCAAACTAGCGGGGGGAGAGACCCAGTACTTC
CASSCKLAGGETQYF
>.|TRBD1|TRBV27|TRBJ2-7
TGTGCCAGCAGTTTAGGGGGACAGGGGGAAAGGCAGTACTTC
CASSLGGQGERQYF
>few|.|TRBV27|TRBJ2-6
TGTGCCAGCAGTCCGCGCTCTGGGGCCAACGTCCTGACTTTC
CASSPRSGANVLTF
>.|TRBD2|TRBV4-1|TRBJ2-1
TGCGCCAGCAGCCAAGATAGCGGGGGCTCCTACAATGAGCAGTTCTTC
CASSQDSGGSYNEQFF
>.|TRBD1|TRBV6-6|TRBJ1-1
TGTGCCAGCAGGGACAGGGCAACTATGAACACTGAAGCTTTCTTT
CASRDRATMNTEAFF
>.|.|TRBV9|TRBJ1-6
TGTGCCAGCAGCGTAGTCACTAATTCACCCCTCCACTTT
CASSVVTNSPLHF
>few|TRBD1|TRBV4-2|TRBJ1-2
TGTGCCAGCAGCCAAGAGAGTGGACAGGGGTTTGGCTACACCTTC
CASSQESGQGFGYTF
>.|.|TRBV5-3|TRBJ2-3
TGTGCCAGAAGCTTGGGGGGTTGTACAGGCCTAGGGACAGATACGCAGTATTTT
CARSLGGCTGLGTDTQYF
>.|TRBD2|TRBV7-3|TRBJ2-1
TGTGCCAGCAGTTCTGGGGGAGGGGCGCGCTACAATGAGCAGTTCTTC
CASSSGGGARYNEQFF
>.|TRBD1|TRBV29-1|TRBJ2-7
TGCAGCGTTCGGACAGGGGATACCTACGAGCAGTACTTC
CSVRTGDTYEQYF
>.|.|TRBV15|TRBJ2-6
TGTGCCACCAGCAGACGGATGATGTCTTCTGGGGCCAACGTCCTGACTTTC
CATSRRMMSSGANVLTF
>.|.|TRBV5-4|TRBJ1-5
TGTGCCAGCAGCTTAAACCGGGAGGAGCCCCAGCATTTT
CASSLNREEPQHF
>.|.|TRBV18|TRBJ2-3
TGTGCCAGCTCACCGGGGGGCGATACGCAGTATTTT
CASSPGGDTQYF
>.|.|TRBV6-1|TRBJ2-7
TGTGCCAGCAGTGAACATTCGGGGCCTGGAGAATCCTACGAGCAGTACTTC
CASSEHSGPGESYEQYF
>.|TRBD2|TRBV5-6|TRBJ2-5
TGTGCCAGCAGCTTTAGGAGACTAGCGGTCGTTGAGACCCAGTACTTC
CASSFRRLAVVETQYF
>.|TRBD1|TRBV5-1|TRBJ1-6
TGCGCCAGCAGCTTGCTTGCCCCCGGGACAGGGAATTCACCCCTCCACTTT
CASSLLAPGTGNSPLHF
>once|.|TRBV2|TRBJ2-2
TGTGTCACCCCTAGTAGAGGATCGGCCGGGGAGCTGTTTTTT
CVTPSRGSAGELFF
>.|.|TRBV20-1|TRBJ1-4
TGCAGTGCTACCCGGGAAAAACTGTTTTTT
CSATREKLFF
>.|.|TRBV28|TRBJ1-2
TGTGCCAGCAGTTTAGCGGGGACCCATAACTATGGCTACACCTTC
CASSLAGTHNYGYTF
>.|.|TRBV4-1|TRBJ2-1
TGCGCCAGCAGCCTACCCCCCCCTCGGCAGGGCAATGCTGTGCAGTTCTTC
CASSLPPPRQGNAVQFF
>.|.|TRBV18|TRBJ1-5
TGTGCCAGCTCACAATTCTTACAGGGATTTGGCAATCAGCCCCAGCATTTT
CASSQFLQGFGNQPQHF
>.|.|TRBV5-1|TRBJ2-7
TGCGCCAGCTCAATGGTGTCGTACGAGCAGTACTTC
CASSMVSYEQYF
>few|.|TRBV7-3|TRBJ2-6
TGTGCCAGCAGCTTAGACGGATCCTCTGGGGCCAACGTCCTGACTTTC
CASSLDGSSGANVLTF
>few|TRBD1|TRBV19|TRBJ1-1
TGTGCCAGTAAAGGTTCCGGGACAGAGAACACTGAAGCTTTCTTT
CASKGSGTENTEAFF
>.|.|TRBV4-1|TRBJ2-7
TGCGCCAGCAGCCAAGATTACGTTTCCTACGAGCAGTACTTC
CASSQDYVSYEQYF
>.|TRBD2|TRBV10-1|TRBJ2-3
TGCGCCAGCAGTGACCGCCGACGGGCGGGAGGACTCACAGATACGCAGTATTTT
CASSDRRRAGGLTDTQYF
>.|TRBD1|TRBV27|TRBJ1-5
TGTGCCAGCAGTTTCATCAGGGGGCGTATCACTGTAGAGCCCCAGCATTTT
CASSFIRGRITVEPQHF
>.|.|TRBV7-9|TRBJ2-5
TGTGCCAGCAGGGGGCGACAAGAGACCCAGTACTTC
CASRGRQETQYF
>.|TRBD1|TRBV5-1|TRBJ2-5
TGCGCCAGCAGCACTAGACAGGGAGTATGGGAGACCCAGTACTTC
CASSTRQGVWETQYF
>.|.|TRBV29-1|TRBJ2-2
TGCAGCGTTGAATCGTCCGTTGGGGGGCGCACCGGGGAGCTGTTTTTT
CSVESSVGGRTGELFF
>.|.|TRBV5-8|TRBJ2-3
TGTGCCAGCAGCTTGGAACTAGTGGGGCGAGATACGCAGTATTTT
CASSLELVGRDTQYF
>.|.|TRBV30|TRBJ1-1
TGTGCCTGGAGTACGGGGGGGACGGTGAACACTGAAGCTTTCTTT
CAWSTGGTVNTEAFF
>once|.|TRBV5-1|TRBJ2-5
TGCGCCAGCAGCCATCCCTTAGAACCTATGTACCAAGAGACCCAGTACTTC
CASSHPLEPMYQETQYF
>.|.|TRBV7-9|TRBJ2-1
TGTGCCAGCAGCGAATTCGTACTGACGGATGCCTGGAATGAGCAGTTCTTC
CASSEFVLTDAWNEQFF
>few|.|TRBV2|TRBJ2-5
TGTGCCAGCAGGCCGGGACACGGTCAAGAGACCCAGTACTTC
CASRPGHGQETQYF
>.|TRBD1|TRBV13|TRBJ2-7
TGTGCCAGCAGCCCCCGGGACAGGGGACACGAGCAGTACTTC
CASSPRDRGHEQYF
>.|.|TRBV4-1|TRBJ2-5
TGCGCCAGCAGCCAAGTTAATTTAGGGGAAGAGACCCAGTACTTC
CASSQVNLGEETQYF
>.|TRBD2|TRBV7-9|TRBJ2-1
TGTGCCAGCAGCTTAGTGGGTCTAGCGGGAGTTGGGGAGTTCTTC
CASSLVGLAGVGEFF
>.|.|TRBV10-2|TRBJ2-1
TGCGCCAGCAGTGAGACTAGCCCTAACAATGAGCAGTTCTTC
CASSETSPNNEQFF
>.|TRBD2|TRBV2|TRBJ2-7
TGTGCCATCAACACGGGAGGCCTTGTAAGGTTC
CAINTGGLVRF
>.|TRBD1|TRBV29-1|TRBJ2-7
TGCAGCGTAGCATCGGGACAGGGGAAAGGCCCCTCCTACGAGCAGTACTTC
CSVASGQGKGPSYEQYF
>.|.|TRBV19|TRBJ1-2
TGTGCCAGTAGTATAGCCACAGGTCCGCATCTCTTATCCTATGGCTACACCTTC
CASSIATGPHLLSYGYTF
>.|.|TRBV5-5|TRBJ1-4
TGTGCCAGCAGCTTGGGAGGGAGGCGGGAAAAACTGTTTTTT
CASSLGGRREKLFF
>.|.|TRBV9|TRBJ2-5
TGTGCCAGCAGCCCCCAACCGACCTTGGGGGAAGAGACCCAGTACTTC
CASSPQPTLGEETQYF
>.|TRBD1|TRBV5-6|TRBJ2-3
TGTGCCAGCAGCTTGGTCCTGACAGGGAAAAGCACAGATACGCAGTATTTT
CASSLVLTGKSTDTQYF
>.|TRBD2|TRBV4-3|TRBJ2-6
TGCGCCAGCAGCCAAGATCAGGGAGGGGTCGGGGCCAACGTCCTGACTTTC
CASSQDQGGVGANVLTF
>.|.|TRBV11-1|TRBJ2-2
TGTGCCAGCAGCTTTTGGCAGGGGTACACCGGGGAGCTGTTTTTT
CASSFWQGYTGELFF
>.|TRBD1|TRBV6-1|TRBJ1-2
TGTGCCAGCAGTCGGACAGGGTCCGGCTATGGCTACACCTTC
CASSRTGSGYGYTF